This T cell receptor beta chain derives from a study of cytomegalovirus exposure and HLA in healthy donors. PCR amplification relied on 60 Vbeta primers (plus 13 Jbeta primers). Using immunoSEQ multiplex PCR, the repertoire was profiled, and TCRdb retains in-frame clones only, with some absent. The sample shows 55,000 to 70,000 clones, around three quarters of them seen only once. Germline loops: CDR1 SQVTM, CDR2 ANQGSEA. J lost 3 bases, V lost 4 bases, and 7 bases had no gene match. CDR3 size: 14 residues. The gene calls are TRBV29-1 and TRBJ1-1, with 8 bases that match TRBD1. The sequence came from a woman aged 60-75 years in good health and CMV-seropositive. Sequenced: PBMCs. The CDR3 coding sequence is TGCAGCGTTGCCCAGGGGGCGCTGGACACTGAAGCTTTCTTT. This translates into CSVAQGALDTEAFF.